This T cell receptor (beta chain) was identified in a study of long-term antiretroviral therapy in people with HIV. Germline lookup yields CDR1 SGHVS and CDR2 FNYEAQ. The length of the CDR3 is 17 residues. The trim removed 1 base at V and 5 bases at J, leaving 9 bases unmatched. Assay version v3.0 of immunoSEQ was used, and it was run at survey level. This table comes from immunoSEQ multiplex PCR, and its TCRdb copy is limited to in-frame clones, with some not included. This sample has tens of thousands of clones, with approximately 89% found just once. Concerning this clone itself: Its specificity is not known.

Every one of the donors gave at least one pre-ART PBMC sample and at least two post-ART PBMC samples. General observations from the study: Clones expanded before ART dominated the repertoire at all time points. Repertoires in HIV (unlike those of controls) had narrower CDR3 length ranges. ART was followed by higher diversity that remained below transplant donor controls.

This rearrangement joins TRBV7-6 to TRBJ2-7; TRBD2 agrees at 12 bases. This TCR was recovered from a man younger than 30 with HIV. The sequenced sample was unsorted PBMCs, obtained 3.1 years after starting antiretroviral therapy. The CDR3 sequence: CASSLESTTSGSHEQYF. The CDR3 DNA reads as TGTGCCAGCAGCTTAGAGTCGACGACTAGCGGGAGCCACGAGCAGTACTTC.